The T cell receptor (beta chain) under discussion was sequenced for a study of blood T cell repertoires in COVID-19. Whole-study context: Samples came from the United States, Italy and Spain, spanning acute and convalescent COVID-19. The cDNA or gDNA used as material had been derived from T cells, B-cell-depleted T cells, or PBMCs.

The CDR3 has 14 residues. CDR1 and CDR2 (germline): SGDLS, YYNGEE. Germline trimming cut 3 bases from V and 2 bases from J; bases unmatched to any gene: 4. In the original workflow: Reference gene primer amplification gave estimated nucleated cell counts. The data were produced by immunoSEQ multiplex PCR, yet TCRdb's version contains in-frame clones alone and is incomplete. V, J and clone size were drawn from that table, and D and trimming were deduced from the DNA. The sample consists of 180,000 or so clones, about 85% of them appearing once. V is TRBV9 and J is TRBJ1-1, with TRBD1 matching over 7 bases. Sequenced input: peripheral blood. The sequence came from an elderly woman with acute or convalescent COVID-19. The CDR3 sequence is CASSDRGDNTEAFF. The CDR3 DNA follows: TGTGCCAGCAGCGACAGGGGCGATAACACTGAAGCTTTCTTT.